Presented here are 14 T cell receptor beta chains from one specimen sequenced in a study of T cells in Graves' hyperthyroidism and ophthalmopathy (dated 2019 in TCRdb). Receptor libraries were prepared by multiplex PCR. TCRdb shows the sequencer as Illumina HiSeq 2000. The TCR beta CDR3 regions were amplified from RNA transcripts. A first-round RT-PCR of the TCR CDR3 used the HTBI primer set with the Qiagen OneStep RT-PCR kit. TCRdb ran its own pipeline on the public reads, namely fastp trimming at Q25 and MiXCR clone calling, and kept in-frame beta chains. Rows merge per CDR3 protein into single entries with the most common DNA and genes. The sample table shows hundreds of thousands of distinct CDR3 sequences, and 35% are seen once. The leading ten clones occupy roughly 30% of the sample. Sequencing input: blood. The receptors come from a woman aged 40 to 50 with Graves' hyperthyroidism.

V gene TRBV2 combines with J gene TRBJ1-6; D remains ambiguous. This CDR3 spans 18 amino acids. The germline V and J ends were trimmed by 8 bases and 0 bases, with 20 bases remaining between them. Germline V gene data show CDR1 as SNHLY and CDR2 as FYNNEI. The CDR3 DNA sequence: TGTGCCAGCCCATCACCCCCCCCCGGGTACTCCTATAATTCACCCCTCCACTTT. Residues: CASPSPPPGYSYNSPLHF.

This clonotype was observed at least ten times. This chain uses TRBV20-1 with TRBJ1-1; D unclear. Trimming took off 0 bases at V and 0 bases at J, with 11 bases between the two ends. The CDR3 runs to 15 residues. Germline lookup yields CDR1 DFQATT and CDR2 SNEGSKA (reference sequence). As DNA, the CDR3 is TGCAGTGCTAGAGAGGGTTCAGGAATGAACACTGAAGCTTTCTTT. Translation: CSAREGSGMNTEAFF.

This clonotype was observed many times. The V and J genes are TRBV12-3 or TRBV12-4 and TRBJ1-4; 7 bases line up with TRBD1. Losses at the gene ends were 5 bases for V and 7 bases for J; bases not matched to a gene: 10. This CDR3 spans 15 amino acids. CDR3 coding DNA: TGTGCCAGCAGTACCCACAGCCCAGGGGGTGAAAAACTGTTTTTT. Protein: CASSTHSPGGEKLFF.

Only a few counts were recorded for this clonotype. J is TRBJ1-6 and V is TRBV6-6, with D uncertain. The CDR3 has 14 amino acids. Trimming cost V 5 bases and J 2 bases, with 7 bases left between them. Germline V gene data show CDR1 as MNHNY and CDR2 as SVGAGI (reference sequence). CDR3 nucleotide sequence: TGTGCCAGCAGTGAAGACCCCTATAATTCACCCCTCCACTTT. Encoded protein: CASSEDPYNSPLHF.

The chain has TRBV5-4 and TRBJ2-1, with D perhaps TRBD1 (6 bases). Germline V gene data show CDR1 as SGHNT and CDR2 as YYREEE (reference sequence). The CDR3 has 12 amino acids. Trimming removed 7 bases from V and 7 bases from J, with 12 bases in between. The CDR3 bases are TGTGCCAGCCGGCGAACAGGGAATGAGCAGTTCTTC. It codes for CASRRTGNEQFF.

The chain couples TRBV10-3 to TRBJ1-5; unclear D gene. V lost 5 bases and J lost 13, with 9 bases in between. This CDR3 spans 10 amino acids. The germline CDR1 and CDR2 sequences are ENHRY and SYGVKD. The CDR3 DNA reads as TGTGCCATCAGTAGTCCGGGACAGCATTTT. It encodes CAISSPGQHF.

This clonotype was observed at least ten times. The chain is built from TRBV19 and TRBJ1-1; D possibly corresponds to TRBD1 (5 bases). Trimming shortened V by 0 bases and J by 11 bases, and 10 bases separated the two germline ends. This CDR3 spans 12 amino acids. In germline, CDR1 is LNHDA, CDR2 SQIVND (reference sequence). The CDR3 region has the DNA TGTGCCAGTAGTATAGAGGGAGGGGCCGCTTTCTTT. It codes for CASSIEGGAAFF.

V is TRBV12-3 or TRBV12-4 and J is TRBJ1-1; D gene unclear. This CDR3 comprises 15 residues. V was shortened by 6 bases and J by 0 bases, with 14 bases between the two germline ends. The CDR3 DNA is TGTGCCAGCAGCCCCCTCTGGGGTATGAACACTGAAGCTTTCTTT. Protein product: CASSPLWGMNTEAFF.

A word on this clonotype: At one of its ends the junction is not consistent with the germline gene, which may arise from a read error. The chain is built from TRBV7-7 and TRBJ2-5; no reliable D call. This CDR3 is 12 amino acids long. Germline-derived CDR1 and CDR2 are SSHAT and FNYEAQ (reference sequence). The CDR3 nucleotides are TGTGCTAGCAGCTTAGGTGAAGGGACCCAGTACTTC. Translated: CASSLGEGTQYF. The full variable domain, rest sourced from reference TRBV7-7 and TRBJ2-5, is GAGVSQSPRYKVTKRGQDVTLRCDPISSHATLYWYQQALGQGPEFLTYFNYEAQPDKSGLPSDRFSAERPEGSISTLTIQRTEQRDSAMYRCASSLGEGTQYFGPGTRLLVL.

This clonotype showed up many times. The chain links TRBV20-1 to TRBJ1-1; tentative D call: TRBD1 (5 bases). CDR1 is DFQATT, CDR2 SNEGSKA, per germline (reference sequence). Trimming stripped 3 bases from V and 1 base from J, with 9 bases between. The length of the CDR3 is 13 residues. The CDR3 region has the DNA TGCAGTGCTAGTGCGGGGGGGAACACTGAAGCTTTCTTT. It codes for CSASAGGNTEAFF.

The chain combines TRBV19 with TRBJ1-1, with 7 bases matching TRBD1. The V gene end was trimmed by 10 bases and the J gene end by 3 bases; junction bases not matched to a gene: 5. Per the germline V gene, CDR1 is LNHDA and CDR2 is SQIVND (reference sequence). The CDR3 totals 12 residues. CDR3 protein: CATMGQHTEAFF. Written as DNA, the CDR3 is TGTGCCACTATGGGACAGCACACTGAAGCTTTCTTT.

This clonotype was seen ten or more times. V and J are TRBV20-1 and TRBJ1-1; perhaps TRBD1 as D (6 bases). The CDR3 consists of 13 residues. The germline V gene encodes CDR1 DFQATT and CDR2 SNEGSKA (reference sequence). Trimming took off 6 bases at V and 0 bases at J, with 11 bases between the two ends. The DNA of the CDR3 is TGCAGTGCCCTGGGACATCTGAACACTGAAGCTTTCTTT. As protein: CSALGHLNTEAFF.

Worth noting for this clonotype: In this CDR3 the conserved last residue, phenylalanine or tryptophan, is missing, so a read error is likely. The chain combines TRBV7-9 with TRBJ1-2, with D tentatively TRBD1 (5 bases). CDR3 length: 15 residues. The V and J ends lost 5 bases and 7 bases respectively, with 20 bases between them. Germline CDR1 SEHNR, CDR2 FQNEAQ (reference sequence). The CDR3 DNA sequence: TGTGCCAGCAGCGTACCCTCTAGGGGCTACGGTGGCTACACCCTC. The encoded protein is CASSVPSRGYGGYTL.

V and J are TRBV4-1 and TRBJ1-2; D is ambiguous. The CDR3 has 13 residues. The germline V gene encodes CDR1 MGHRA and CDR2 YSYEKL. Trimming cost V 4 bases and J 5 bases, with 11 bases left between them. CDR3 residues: CASSPPARYGYTF. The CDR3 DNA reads TGCGCCAGCAGCCCCCCCGCCAGATATGGCTACACCTTC.